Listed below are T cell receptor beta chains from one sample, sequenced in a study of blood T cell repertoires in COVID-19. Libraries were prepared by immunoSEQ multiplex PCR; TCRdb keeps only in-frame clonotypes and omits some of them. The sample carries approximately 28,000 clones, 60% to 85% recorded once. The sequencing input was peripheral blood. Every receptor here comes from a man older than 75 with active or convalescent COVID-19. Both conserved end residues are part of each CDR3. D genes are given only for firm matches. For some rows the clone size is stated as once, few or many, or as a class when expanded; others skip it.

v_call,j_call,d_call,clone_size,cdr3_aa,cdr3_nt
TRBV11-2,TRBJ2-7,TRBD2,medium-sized,CASSLELASGKISYEQYF,TGTGCCAGCAGCTTAGAGTTGGCTAGCGGGAAGATATCCTACGAGCAGTACTTC
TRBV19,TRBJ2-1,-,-,CASSIATSSYNEQFF,TGTGCCAGTAGTATTGCTACTAGCTCCTACAATGAGCAGTTCTTC
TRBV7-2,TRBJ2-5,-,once,CASSLGQQETQYF,TGTGCCAGCAGCTTAGGACAGCAAGAGACCCAGTACTTC
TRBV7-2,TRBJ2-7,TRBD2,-,CASSLRGRPVEQYF,TGTGCCAGCAGCTTACGCGGGAGGCCTGTCGAGCAGTACTTC
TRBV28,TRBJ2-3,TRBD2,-,CASSLGGRTDTQYF,TGTGCCAGCAGTTTGGGCGGGAGAACAGATACGCAGTATTTT
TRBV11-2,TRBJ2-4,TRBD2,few,CASSPLGLAPNIQYF,TGTGCCAGCAGCCCACTGGGACTAGCTCCAAACATTCAGTACTTC
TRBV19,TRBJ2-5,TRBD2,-,CASKRLAGRGETQYF,TGTGCCAGTAAAAGACTAGCGGGGCGGGGAGAGACCCAGTACTTC
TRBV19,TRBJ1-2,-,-,CASSMGWQGNYGYTF,TGTGCCAGTAGTATGGGATGGCAGGGGAACTATGGCTACACCTTC
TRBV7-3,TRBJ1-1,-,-,CASSLGRQTEAFF,TGTGCCAGCAGCTTAGGTCGCCAGACTGAAGCTTTCTTT
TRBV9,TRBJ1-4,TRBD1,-,CASSVGGQVNEKLFF,TGTGCCAGCAGCGTAGGGGGACAGGTGAATGAAAAACTGTTTTTT
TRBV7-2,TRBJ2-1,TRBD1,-,CASSLTGVSYNEQFF,TGTGCCAGCAGCTTGACAGGGGTCTCATACAATGAGCAGTTCTTC
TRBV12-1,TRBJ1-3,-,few,CASSLKDTNSGNTIYF,TGTGCCAGCAGCCTAAAGGACACGAACTCTGGAAACACCATATATTTT
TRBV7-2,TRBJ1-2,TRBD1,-,CASSLTGDGYTF,TGTGCCAGCAGCCTTACAGGGGATGGCTACACCTTC
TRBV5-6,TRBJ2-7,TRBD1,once,CASSQGTGGRYEQYF,TGTGCCAGCAGCCAGGGGACAGGGGGTAGGTACGAGCAGTACTTC
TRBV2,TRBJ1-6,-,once,CASQDRKVSPLHF,TGTGCCAGCCAGGACAGAAAAGTATCACCCCTCCACTTT
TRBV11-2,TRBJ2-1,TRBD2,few,CASSPQTSGGYNNEQFF,TGTGCCAGCAGCCCCCAGACTAGCGGGGGGTACAACAATGAGCAGTTCTTC
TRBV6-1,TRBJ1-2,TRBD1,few,CASSEGQGLGYTF,TGTGCCAGCAGTGAAGGACAGGGCTTAGGCTACACCTTC
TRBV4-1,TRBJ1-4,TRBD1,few,CASSPGGFNEKLFF,TGCGCCAGCAGCCCAGGGGGCTTTAATGAAAAACTGTTTTTT
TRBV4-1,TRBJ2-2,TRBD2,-,CASSQDVSGRATTGELFF,TGCGCCAGCAGCCAAGATGTAAGCGGGAGGGCGACCACCGGGGAGCTGTTTTTT
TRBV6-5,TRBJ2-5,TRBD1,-,CASSYGQGFQETQYF,TGTGCCAGCAGTTACGGACAGGGATTTCAGGAGACCCAGTACTTC
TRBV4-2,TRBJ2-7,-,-,CASSVSPAGSEDAPYEQYF,TGTGCCAGCAGCGTATCTCCGGCCGGGAGCGAAGATGCCCCCTACGAGCAGTACTTC
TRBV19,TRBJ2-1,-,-,CASTGRFGWEQFF,TGTGCCAGTACTGGGAGGTTCGGGTGGGAGCAGTTCTTC
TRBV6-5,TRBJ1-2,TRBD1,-,CASRTSPGQNYGYTF,TGTGCCAGCAGAACGAGTCCGGGACAGAACTATGGCTACACCTTC
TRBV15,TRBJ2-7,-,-,CATSRSRDGSSYEQYF,TGTGCCACCAGCAGATCGAGGGACGGGAGCTCCTACGAGCAGTACTTC
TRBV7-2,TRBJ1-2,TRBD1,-,CASSLVKGTGDGYTF,TGTGCCAGCAGCTTAGTGAAGGGGACAGGGGATGGCTACACCTTC
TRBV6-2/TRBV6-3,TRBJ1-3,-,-,CASSLSGYGNTIYF,TGTGCCAGCAGTCTGAGCGGTTATGGAAACACCATATATTTT
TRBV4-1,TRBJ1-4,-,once,CASSLQRRSNEKLFF,TGCGCCAGCAGCCTCCAGCGGAGATCTAATGAAAAACTGTTTTTT
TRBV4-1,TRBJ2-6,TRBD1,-,CASSQKVGTGGTGANVLTF,TGCGCCAGCAGCCAAAAGGTCGGGACAGGGGGCACTGGGGCCAACGTCCTGACTTTC
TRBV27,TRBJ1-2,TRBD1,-,CASSQTGVEGYTF,TGTGCCAGCAGTCAGACAGGGGTAGAGGGCTACACCTTC
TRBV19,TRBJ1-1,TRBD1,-,CASRDRRNTEAFF,TGTGCCAGTAGGGACAGGAGGAACACTGAAGCTTTCTTT
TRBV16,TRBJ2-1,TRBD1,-,CASSQSPPGQGSYNEQFF,TGTGCCAGCAGCCAATCTCCTCCGGGACAGGGATCCTACAATGAGCAGTTCTTC
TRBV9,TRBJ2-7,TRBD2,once,CASSVEGSGSSYEQYF,TGTGCCAGCAGCGTAGAGGGTAGCGGGAGCTCCTACGAGCAGTACTTC
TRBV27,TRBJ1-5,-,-,CASRYRDQPQHF,TGTGCCAGCAGATACAGGGATCAGCCCCAGCATTTT
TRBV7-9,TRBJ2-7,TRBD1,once,CASSPQGAEQYF,TGTGCCAGCAGTCCTCAGGGGGCCGAGCAGTACTTC
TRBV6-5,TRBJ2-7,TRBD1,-,CASRAQQGSSYEQYF,TGTGCCAGCAGAGCCCAACAGGGGTCCTCCTACGAGCAGTACTTC
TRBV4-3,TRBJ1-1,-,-,CASSQDRVAGGEAFF,TGCGCCAGCAGCCAAGATCGGGTAGCTGGGGGCGAAGCTTTCTTT
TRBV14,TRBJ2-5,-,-,CASSQWAEQETQYF,TGTGCCAGCAGCCAATGGGCTGAGCAAGAGACCCAGTACTTC
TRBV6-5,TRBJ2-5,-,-,CASSPRLQGFQYF,TGTGCCAGCAGCCCCAGATTACAGGGCTTCCAGTACTTC
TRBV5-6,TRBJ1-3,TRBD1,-,CASSPIANRGKAGNTIYF,TGTGCCAGCAGCCCGATTGCCAACAGGGGCAAAGCTGGAAACACCATATATTTT
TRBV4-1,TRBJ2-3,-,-,CASSQDWRADTQYF,TGCGCCAGCAGCCAAGATTGGCGGGCAGATACGCAGTATTTT
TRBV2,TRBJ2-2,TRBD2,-,CASSLRGSGGNTGELFF,TGTGCCAGCAGCCTAAGGGGGAGCGGGGGGAACACCGGGGAGCTGTTTTTT
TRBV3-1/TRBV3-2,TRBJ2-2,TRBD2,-,CASSRRTSGGAGELFF,TGTGCCAGCAGCCGGAGGACTAGCGGGGGGGCCGGGGAGCTGTTTTTT